Listed below are T cell receptor beta chains from one sample, sequenced in a study of cytomegalovirus exposure and HLA in healthy donors. The method was immunoSEQ multiplex PCR; TCRdb's version includes in-frame clones alone and lacks a portion of them. This table has around 180,000 clones, roughly 84% appearing once. Material: PBMCs. These receptors all come from a man younger than 30 in good health and CMV-seropositive. The CDR3 runs from the conserved cysteine through the conserved F or W. Fields, in order: CDR3 DNA, CDR3 protein, V gene, D gene, clone size, J gene, CDR3 length. D genes are given only for firm matches. For some rows the clone size is stated as once, few or many, or as a class when expanded; others skip it.

TGCAGCGTCGATACACCGGGGGGGGTTTTCTTC	CSVDTPGGVFF	TRBV29-1	TRBD2	.	TRBJ2-1	11
TGTGCCAGCAGCCCCACCGGGACAGGGGTGAACACCATATATTTT	CASSPTGTGVNTIYF	TRBV7-2	TRBD1	.	TRBJ1-3	15
TGCGCCAGCAGGCGGGACAGTTCAACTAATGAAAAACTGTTTTTT	CASRRDSSTNEKLFF	TRBV5-1	TRBD1	once	TRBJ1-4	15
TGTGCCAGCAGTGAAGCGCTAGCGGGCTCCTACGAGCAGTACTTC	CASSEALAGSYEQYF	TRBV6-1	TRBD2	many	TRBJ2-7	15
TGTGCCAGCATTCTCAGTGCCTCTGGGGCCAACGTCCTGACTTTC	CASILSASGANVLTF	TRBV6-1	.	.	TRBJ2-6	15
TGTGCCAGCAGGACGACTAGCGGCACGGGGGAGCAGTACTTC	CASRTTSGTGEQYF	TRBV2	TRBD2	.	TRBJ2-7	14
TGTGCCTGGAGTGTAGAGGCGCCAGGGGGCAACACCGGGGAGCTGTTTTTT	CAWSVEAPGGNTGELFF	TRBV30	TRBD1	once	TRBJ2-2	17
TGTGCCAGCAGCTTGGAGGGGTCCCTCGAGCAGTACTTC	CASSLEGSLEQYF	TRBV7-3	.	.	TRBJ2-7	13
TGTGCCAGCAGTGGAAACAGGGGTTGGGATGAAAAACTGTTTTTT	CASSGNRGWDEKLFF	TRBV6-6	TRBD1	few	TRBJ1-4	15
TGTGCCAGCAGTGAAGCGCGGGCCTACGAGCAGTACTTC	CASSEARAYEQYF	TRBV2	.	.	TRBJ2-7	13
TGTGCCTGGAGTGGCAGGGGGACGCAGTATTTT	CAWSGRGTQYF	TRBV30	TRBD1	.	TRBJ2-3	11
TGTGCCTGGAGTGCCCCGACTTTGGCGCAGTATTTT	CAWSAPTLAQYF	TRBV30	.	once	TRBJ2-3	12
TGTGCCAGCAGCTCACTAGCGGAGAACACCGGGGAGCTGTTTTTT	CASSSLAENTGELFF	TRBV5-6	TRBD2	.	TRBJ2-2	15
TGTGCCAGCAGTCCCTGGGGACAGACAACCGGGGAGCTGTTTTTT	CASSPWGQTTGELFF	TRBV5-4	TRBD1	many	TRBJ2-2	15
TGTGCCAGCAGTAAACTAGCGGGATCGAACACCGGGGAGCTGTTTTTT	CASSKLAGSNTGELFF	TRBV25-1	TRBD2	.	TRBJ2-2	16
TGTGCCAGCAGTGCGAACAGAGCAAACATTCAGTACTTC	CASSANRANIQYF	TRBV2	.	.	TRBJ2-4	13
TGTGCCAGCATGGGTTGGGGGGGACACGACACAGATACGCAGTATTTT	CASMGWGGHDTDTQYF	TRBV6-6	.	.	TRBJ2-3	16
TGTGCCAGCAGCCCCTCGGGGTGGGGAGTGAGCGGGAGGGCCTCAGATACGCAGTATTTT	CASSPSGWGVSGRASDTQYF	TRBV11-3	TRBD2	.	TRBJ2-3	20
TGTGCCAGCAGTTACTCGGGGACAGATACGCAGTATTTT	CASSYSGTDTQYF	TRBV28	.	.	TRBJ2-3	13
TGTGCCAGCAGCTATTCTGGGGCCAACGTCCTGACTTTC	CASSYSGANVLTF	TRBV6-6	.	.	TRBJ2-6	13
TGTGCCAGCAGTAAGATTACAGGGGTGAAGGCGAACACCGGGGAGCTGTTTTTT	CASSKITGVKANTGELFF	TRBV27	TRBD1	.	TRBJ2-2	18
TGTGCCAGCAGCAGGCGACAGGGTGGCACAGATACGCAGTATTTT	CASSRRQGGTDTQYF	TRBV7-2	TRBD1	.	TRBJ2-3	15
TGCGCCAGCAGTGAGCGAGGGACTAGCGTTTCCTACGAGCAGTACTTC	CASSERGTSVSYEQYF	TRBV10-1	TRBD2	.	TRBJ2-7	16
TGTGCCAGCAGCTTCTTAGCGGGAGAATTCAACGAGCAGTACTTC	CASSFLAGEFNEQYF	TRBV7-9	TRBD2	.	TRBJ2-7	15
TGTGCCAGCAGTCCTGGGACGGGAGACGACATTCAGTACTTC	CASSPGTGDDIQYF	TRBV2	.	.	TRBJ2-4	14
TGTGCCAGCAGCCCGGGGACTAGTGCCTACGAGCAGTACTTC	CASSPGTSAYEQYF	TRBV7-2	TRBD2	.	TRBJ2-7	14
TGTGCCAGCAGTCTCCAGTCGTCCCAGTACTTC	CASSLQSSQYF	TRBV28	.	.	TRBJ2-5	11
TGTGCCAGCAGCTTAGCGGGCGGACAGGGGGTTGGAAAACTGTTTTTT	CASSLAGGQGVGKLFF	TRBV7-2	TRBD1	.	TRBJ1-4	16
TGTGCCAGCAGCGTGTCACGCAGGAACACTGAAGCTTTCTTT	CASSVSRRNTEAFF	TRBV6-1	.	.	TRBJ1-1	14
TGTGCCAGCAGTTACTCGGAGCTAGCGGGAGATGCGCAGTATTTT	CASSYSELAGDAQYF	TRBV6-6	TRBD2	.	TRBJ2-3	15
TGCGCCAGCAGCGCGGACTCCAACGTCCTGACTTTC	CASSADSNVLTF	TRBV5-1	.	.	TRBJ2-6	12
TGCGCCAGCAGCGCTTTGGGACAGGTAGGAGAGACCCAGTACTTC	CASSALGQVGETQYF	TRBV5-1	TRBD1	.	TRBJ2-5	15
TGCGCCAGCAGCTTGGAAGCGGTGGATACGCAGTATTTT	CASSLEAVDTQYF	TRBV5-1	.	.	TRBJ2-3	13
TGTGCCAGCAGTCGAATAGCGGGAGGGAACGAGCAGTACTTC	CASSRIAGGNEQYF	TRBV28	TRBD2	.	TRBJ2-7	14
TGTGCCAGCAGCTCCATAGCGGCTCGCACAGATACGCAGTATTTT	CASSSIAARTDTQYF	TRBV7-2	.	.	TRBJ2-3	15
TGTGCCAGCAGTGGAGAATTCGGATTAGCGGGAGGGCCGGATGAGCAGTTCTTC	CASSGEFGLAGGPDEQFF	TRBV14	TRBD2	few	TRBJ2-1	18
TGTGCCAGCAGCTTGAAGGTGGGAGGGAGCTACGAGCAGTACTTC	CASSLKVGGSYEQYF	TRBV5-4	TRBD2	.	TRBJ2-7	15
TGTGCCAGCACGGAAACTAGCGGGAACTATGAGCAGTTCTTC	CASTETSGNYEQFF	TRBV2	TRBD2	many	TRBJ2-1	14
TGTGCCAGCTTAGCGGGGGACCAAGAGACCCAGTACTTC	CASLAGDQETQYF	TRBV6-1	TRBD2	.	TRBJ2-5	13
TGTGCCAGCAGTTTAGCCAGGAAAGGTCGTCCCTACGAGCAGTACTTC	CASSLARKGRPYEQYF	TRBV27	.	.	TRBJ2-7	16
TGTGCCAGCAGTGGGCCTGTGGATGAGCAGTTCTTC	CASSGPVDEQFF	TRBV27	.	.	TRBJ2-1	12
TGTGCCAGCGCGGGGGCGAACACTGAAGCTTTCTTT	CASAGANTEAFF	TRBV25-1	.	few	TRBJ1-1	12
TGTGCCAGCAGCTTGGCCCGGGGGGATGAGCAGTTCTTC	CASSLARGDEQFF	TRBV5-6	TRBD2	.	TRBJ2-1	13
TGTGCCAGCAGTCCACAGGGAGGGCAAGAGACCCAGTACTTC	CASSPQGGQETQYF	TRBV2	.	few	TRBJ2-5	14
TGTGCCAGCTCACCGCGGACAGGGGGCACTGAAGCTTTCTTT	CASSPRTGGTEAFF	TRBV18	TRBD1	.	TRBJ1-1	14
TGTGCCAGCAGCACCCGGGGACAGGGGATCGGTGAGCAGTTCTTC	CASSTRGQGIGEQFF	TRBV9	TRBD1	once	TRBJ2-1	15
TGTGCCAGCAGCCAAGATGGGGCTAGCGGGTCCGGGGAGCTGTTTTTT	CASSQDGASGSGELFF	TRBV4-2	TRBD2	.	TRBJ2-2	16
TGTGCCAGCAGCCTAGGAGGGACAGGGGGAAACACCATATATTTT	CASSLGGTGGNTIYF	TRBV6-5	TRBD1	.	TRBJ1-3	15
TGTGCCAGCAGTGAAGAAGGTGGGGCAGGGGATGAAAAACTGTTTTTT	CASSEEGGAGDEKLFF	TRBV2	.	.	TRBJ1-4	16
TGTGCCAGCCAGACAGGGGTGGTCATGAACACTGAAGCTTTCTTT	CASQTGVVMNTEAFF	TRBV7-2	TRBD1	.	TRBJ1-1	15
TGTGCCAGCAGTCCCCCCGGGACAGGGGGCGGCGAGCAGTACTTC	CASSPPGTGGGEQYF	TRBV27	TRBD1	.	TRBJ2-7	15
TGCGCCAGCAGCCGGGCAGGGGACTCTGGGGCCAACGTCCTGACTTTC	CASSRAGDSGANVLTF	TRBV5-1	.	.	TRBJ2-6	16
TGTGCCAGCAGCTTGGGACAGAACACTGAAGCTTTCTTT	CASSLGQNTEAFF	TRBV7-3	.	few	TRBJ1-1	13
TGTGCCAGCAGCCCCCGCAGCTCCTACGAGCAGTACTTC	CASSPRSSYEQYF	TRBV9	.	.	TRBJ2-7	13